This T cell receptor (beta chain) was retrieved from a study of CD8+ T cells in alopecia areata. The wider study: Each day, treated patients took oral tofacitinib twice, at 5 to 10 mg per dose.

cDNA serving as the sequencing template came from extracted, reverse transcribed RNA. The method was immunoSEQ multiplex PCR; TCRdb's version includes in-frame clones alone and lacks a portion of them. Counted here are roughly 99,000 clones, 84% occurring once; the ten biggest clones make up roughly 23%. CDR3 length equals 13 residues. V lost 5 bases, J lost 1 base, and 8 bases lay in between. The germline gives CDR1 SGHTA, CDR2 FQGNSA. Points from the study as a whole: Resident alphabeta T cells of normal skin are also sequenced in scalp samples. Many expanded lesional clones persisted in scalp and blood during tofacitinib.

Note on this clone: What it binds is not known.

Treatment reported: oral pan-JAK inhibitor, 5-10 mg twice daily. The sequence derives from a human donor with alopecia areata. This material consisted of CD8+ T cells sorted from blood, taken at week 24, from a patient treated with tofacitinib. The rearrangement uses TRBV7-2 and TRBJ1-1, with no clear D. CDR3 coding DNA: TGTGCCAGCAGCCTGGGCCGGAACACTGAAGCTTTCTTT. Amino acids: CASSLGRNTEAFF.